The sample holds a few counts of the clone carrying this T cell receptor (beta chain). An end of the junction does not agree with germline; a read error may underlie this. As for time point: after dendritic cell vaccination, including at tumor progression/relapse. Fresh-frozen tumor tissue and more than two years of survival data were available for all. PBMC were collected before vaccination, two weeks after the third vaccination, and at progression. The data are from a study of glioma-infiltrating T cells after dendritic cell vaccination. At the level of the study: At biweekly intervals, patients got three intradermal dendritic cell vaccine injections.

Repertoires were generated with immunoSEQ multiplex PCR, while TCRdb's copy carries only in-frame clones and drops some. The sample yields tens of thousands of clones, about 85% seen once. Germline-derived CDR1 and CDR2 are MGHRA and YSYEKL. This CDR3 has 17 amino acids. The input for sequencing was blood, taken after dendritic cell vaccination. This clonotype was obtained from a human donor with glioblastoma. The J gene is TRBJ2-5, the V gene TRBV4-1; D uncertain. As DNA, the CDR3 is TGCGCCAGCAGCCAAGGAGTGGCGGAGTTAAGTGGAGAGACCCGGTACTTC. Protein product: CASSQGVAELSGETRYF.